The following is a T cell receptor (beta chain) sequence with its context. TCRdb's copy holds only in-frame clones and misses some; the assay was immunoSEQ multiplex PCR. The sample records 310,000 or so clones, approximately 88% being singletons. The data were taken from a study of blood T cell repertoires in COVID-19. Looking at the study overall: Both acute and convalescent COVID-19 samples were obtained from the United States, Italy and Spain. Nucleic acid was either cDNA or gDNA, and it came from T cells, B-cell-depleted T cells, or PBMCs.

V lost 3 bases to trimming and J lost 2 bases; unmatched junction nucleotides: 25. The CDR3 runs 22 residues. CDR1 and CDR2 (germline): MNHEY, SMNVEV (reference sequence). The clonotype comes from a woman in her 40s who had recovered from COVID-19. The chain is built from TRBV27 and TRBJ2-3; 8 nucleotides line up with TRBD2. Specimen: PBMCs or T cells enriched from blood (not recorded which). The CDR3 nucleotides read TGTGCCAGCAGTTTCAGTCTTCTATTGGGACTAGTGGGATCGTGGACCACAGATACGCAGTATTTT. Translating gives CASSFSLLLGLVGSWTTDTQYF.